This TCR beta chain was documented in a study of cytomegalovirus exposure and HLA in healthy donors. Points from the study as a whole: The listing of roughly 160 TCR beta chains classed them as cytomegalovirus-associated.

The sample holds one count of this clone. As yet, its antigen is unknown. TCRdb's table, derived via immunoSEQ multiplex PCR, lists solely in-frame clones and lacks some. The sample contains a few hundred thousand clones, around nine tenths of which appear only once. CDR1 is GTSNPN, CDR2 SVGIG, per germline (reference sequence). This CDR3 region has 13 residues. V shed 4 bases and J 3 bases; nucleotides not matched to a gene: 6. The V and J genes are TRBV30 and TRBJ2-7; TRBD2 agrees at 7 bases. The receptor was derived from a woman younger than 30 in good health and CMV-seronegative. Sequenced: PBMCs. DNA for the CDR3: TGTGCCTGGATTCCCAGCGGGGTCTACGAGCAGTACTTC. Protein sequence: CAWIPSGVYEQYF.